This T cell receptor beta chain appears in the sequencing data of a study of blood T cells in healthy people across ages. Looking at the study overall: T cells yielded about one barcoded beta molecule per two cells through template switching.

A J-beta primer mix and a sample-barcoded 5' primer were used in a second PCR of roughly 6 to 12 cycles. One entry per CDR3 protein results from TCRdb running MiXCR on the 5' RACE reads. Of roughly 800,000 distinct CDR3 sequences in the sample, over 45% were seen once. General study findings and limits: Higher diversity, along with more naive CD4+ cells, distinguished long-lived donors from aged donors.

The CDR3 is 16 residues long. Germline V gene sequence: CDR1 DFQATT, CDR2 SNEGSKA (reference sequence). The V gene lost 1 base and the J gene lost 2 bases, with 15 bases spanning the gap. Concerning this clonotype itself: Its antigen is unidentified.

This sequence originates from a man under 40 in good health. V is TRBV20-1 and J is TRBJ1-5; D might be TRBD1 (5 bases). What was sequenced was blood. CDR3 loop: CSARGAGAQGNQPQHF. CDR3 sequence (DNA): TGCAGTGCTAGAGGGGCCGGGGCGCAGGGCAATCAGCCCCAGCATTTT.